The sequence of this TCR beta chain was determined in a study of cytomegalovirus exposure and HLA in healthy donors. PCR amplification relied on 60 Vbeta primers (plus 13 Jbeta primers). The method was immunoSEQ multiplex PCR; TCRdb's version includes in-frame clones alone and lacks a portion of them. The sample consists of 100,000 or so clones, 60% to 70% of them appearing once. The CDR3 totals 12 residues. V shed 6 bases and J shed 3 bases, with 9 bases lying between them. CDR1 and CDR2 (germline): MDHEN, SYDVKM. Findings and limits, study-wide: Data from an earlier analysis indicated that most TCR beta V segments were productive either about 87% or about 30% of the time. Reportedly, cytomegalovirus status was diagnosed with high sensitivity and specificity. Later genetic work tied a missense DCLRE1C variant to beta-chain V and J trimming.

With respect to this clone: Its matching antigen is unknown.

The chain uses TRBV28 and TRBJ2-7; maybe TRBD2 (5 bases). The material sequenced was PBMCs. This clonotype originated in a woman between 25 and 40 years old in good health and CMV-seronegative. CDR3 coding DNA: TGTGCCAGCAGCTTGGGGAGCTACGAGCAGTACTTC. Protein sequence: CASSLGSYEQYF.